This T cell receptor beta chain is from a study of blood T cell repertoires in COVID-19. The J segment lost 4 bases and the V segment lost 0 bases, leaving 7 bases of the junction unmatched. The CDR3 covers 17 residues. Germline CDR1 is SGHAT and CDR2 is FQNNGV. This table comes from immunoSEQ multiplex PCR, and its TCRdb copy is limited to in-frame clones, with some not included. The sample lists 90,000 to 150,000 clones; around 87% were seen once. The material sequenced was peripheral blood. The gene calls are TRBV11-2 and TRBJ2-1; TRBD1 agrees at 9 bases. The sequence derives from a woman aged 45 to 65 with acute or convalescent COVID-19. The CDR3 is CASSLEGTGRGYNEQFF. CDR3 nucleotides: TGTGCCAGCAGCTTAGAGGGGACAGGGAGGGGATACAATGAGCAGTTCTTC.